Detailed here is one TCR beta chain. Its antigen is undetermined. MiXCR, run by TCRdb on the 5' RACE reads, gives a single entry per CDR3 protein. The sample yields around 450,000 distinct CDR3 sequences, around 20% seen once. This record belongs to a study of T-cell memory formation after mild COVID-19. Findings and limits, study-wide: CD4+ bias marked clones expanding day 15 to 37, unlike balanced contracting clones. Researchers report contracting CD4+ clones mostly in CM and EM, with CD8+ clones in EMRA.

CDR1 and CDR2 (germline): SGHTA, FQGTGA. V was trimmed by 4 bases and J by 6 bases, leaving 12 bases between them. This CDR3 is 13 amino acids long. The sequenced material came from PBMCs or a T cell subset sorted from them (not recorded which). The chain couples TRBV7-3 to TRBJ1-1, with unresolved D. This clonotype was obtained from an adult woman who had mild COVID-19 (a few samples of this study predate the infection). Cell type and time point are not known. The chain's CDR3 is CASSSTGRSEAFF. CDR3 DNA sequence: TGTGCCAGCAGCTCTACCGGGCGATCTGAAGCTTTCTTT.